In its sample, the clone carrying this TCR beta chain was seen many times. The antigen remains unidentified. Via MiXCR, TCRdb re-called the reads, giving one row per CDR3 protein. This table holds 200,000 to 250,000 distinct CDR3 sequences, more than 9% found once. The data were taken from a study of T cell repertoires in cytomegalovirus infection. In the study overall: Matching HLA type, along with CMV infection, was indicated by public TCR beta signatures. Study outcomes and limitations: The ex vivo response was dominated by HLA-C-restricted CMV-specific TCR beta clonotypes. There were carriers of CMV plus the relevant HLA, and cumulative public TCR beta family frequency identified them.

The sequence was collected from a human donor in good health (CMV status not recorded). Some clones in this sample may be carry-over from other donors' samples. The sequenced sample was PBMCs.

Here the CDR3 DNA reads TGTGCCAGCAGCTTGGGACTGCTGAGCTCCTATAATTCACCCCTCCACTTT. Residues: CASSLGLLSSYNSPLHF. This chain uses TRBV7-2 with TRBJ1-6; D is perhaps TRBD1 (5 bases). Trimming cost V 3 bases and J 0 bases, with 12 bases left between them. This CDR3 comprises 17 residues. CDR1 and CDR2 from the germline V gene are SGHTA and FQGNSA.